This TCR beta chain appears in the sequencing data of a study of blood T cell repertoires in COVID-19. The overall study: Sample material is recorded as cDNA or gDNA derived from T cells, B-cell-depleted T cells, or PBMCs.

V was pared by 0 bases and J by 2 bases, with 11 bases between. The CDR3 contains 15 residues. Germline V gene data show CDR1 as MNHEY and CDR2 as SMNVEV (reference sequence). Per the original methods: Reference gene primer amplification yielded estimated nucleated cell counts. Sequencing was performed with immunoSEQ multiplex PCR; in TCRdb, only in-frame clones are kept and a portion is missing. V and J calls and clone size are those listed in that table; D and trimming were worked out from the DNA. The table shows around 370,000 clones, with more than 70% occurring only once. Participant age was roughly 18 to 100 years, and participants resided in roughly 24 US areas. Cohort 3 recovery required two negative PCRs, clearance, or symptom resolution.

The source of this sequence is a woman between 18 and 29 years old who had recovered from COVID-19. The V gene is TRBV27, the J gene TRBJ2-7, with a weak D call TRBD2 (7 bases). Input material: PBMCs or T cells enriched from blood (not recorded which). CDR3 sequence: CASSLSGGPTYEQYF. The CDR3 region has the DNA TGTGCCAGCAGTTTATCCGGGGGGCCCACCTACGAGCAGTACTTC.